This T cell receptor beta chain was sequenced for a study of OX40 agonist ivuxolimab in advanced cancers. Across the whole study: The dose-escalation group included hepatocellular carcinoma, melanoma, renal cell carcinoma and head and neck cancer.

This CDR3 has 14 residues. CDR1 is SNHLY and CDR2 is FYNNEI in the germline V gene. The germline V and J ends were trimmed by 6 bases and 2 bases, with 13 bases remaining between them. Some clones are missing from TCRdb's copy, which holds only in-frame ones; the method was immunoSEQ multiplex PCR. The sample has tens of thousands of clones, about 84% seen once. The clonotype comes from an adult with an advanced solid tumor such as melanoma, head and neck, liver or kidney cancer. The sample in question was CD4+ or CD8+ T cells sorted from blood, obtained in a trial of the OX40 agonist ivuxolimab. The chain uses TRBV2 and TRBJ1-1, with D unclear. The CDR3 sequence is CASRRVGGNTEAFF. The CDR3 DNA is TGTGCCAGCAGGAGGGTGGGAGGAAACACTGAAGCTTTCTTT. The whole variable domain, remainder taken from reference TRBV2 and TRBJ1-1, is EPEVTQTPSHQVTQMGQEVILRCVPISNHLYFYWYRQILGQKVEFLVSFYNNEISEKSEIFDDQFSVERPDGSNFTLKIRSTKLEDSAMYFCASRRVGGNTEAFFGQGTRLTVV.